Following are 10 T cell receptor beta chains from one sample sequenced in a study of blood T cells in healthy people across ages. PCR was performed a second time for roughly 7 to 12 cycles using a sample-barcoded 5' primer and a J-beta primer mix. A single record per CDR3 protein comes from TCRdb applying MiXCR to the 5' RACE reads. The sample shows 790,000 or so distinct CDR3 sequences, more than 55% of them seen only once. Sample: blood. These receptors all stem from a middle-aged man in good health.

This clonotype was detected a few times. CDR3 sequence reads: CASSLVQNEQYF. Here the CDR3 DNA reads TGTGCCAGCAGCTTGGTGCAGAATGAGCAGTACTTC. The chain uses TRBV5-5 and TRBJ2-7; D remains ambiguous. The CDR3 totals 12 residues. CDR1 and CDR2 (germline): SGHKS, YYEKEE (reference sequence). V lost 0 bases and J 7 bases, leaving 8 bases between the germline ends. Full variable domain (outside the CDR3, taken from reference TRBV5-5 and TRBJ2-7): DAGVTQSPTHLIKTRGQQVTLRCSPISGHKSVSWYQQVLGQGPQFIFQYYEKEERGRGNFPDRFSARQFPNYSSELNVNALLLGDSALYLCASSLVQNEQYFGPGTRLTVT.

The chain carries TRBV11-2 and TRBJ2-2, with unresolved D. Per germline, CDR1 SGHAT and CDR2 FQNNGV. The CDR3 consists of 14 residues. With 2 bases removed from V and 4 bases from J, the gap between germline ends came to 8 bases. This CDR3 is CASSLRFGTGELFF. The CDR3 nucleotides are TGTGCCAGCAGCTTAAGATTCGGCACCGGGGAGCTGTTTTTT.

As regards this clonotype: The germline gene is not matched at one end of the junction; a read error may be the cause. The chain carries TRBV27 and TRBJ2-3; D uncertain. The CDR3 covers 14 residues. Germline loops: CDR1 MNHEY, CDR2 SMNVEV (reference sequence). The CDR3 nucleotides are TGTGCCAGCAGTGTCTCCGGACCCACAGATACACAGTATTTT. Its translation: CASSVSGPTDTQYF.

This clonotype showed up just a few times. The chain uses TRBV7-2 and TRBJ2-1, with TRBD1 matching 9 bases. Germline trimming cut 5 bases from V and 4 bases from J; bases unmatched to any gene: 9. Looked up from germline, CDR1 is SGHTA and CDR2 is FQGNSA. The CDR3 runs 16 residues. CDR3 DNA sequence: TGTGCCAGCAGCCAGAAGGGACAGGGTTTTTACAATGAGCAGTTCTTC. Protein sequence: CASSQKGQGFYNEQFF.

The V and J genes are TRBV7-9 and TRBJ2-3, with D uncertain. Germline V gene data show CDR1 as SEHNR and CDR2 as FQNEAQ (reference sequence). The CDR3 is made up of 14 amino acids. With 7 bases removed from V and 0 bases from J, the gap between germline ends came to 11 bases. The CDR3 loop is CASNEAGSTDTQYF. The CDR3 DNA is TGTGCCAGCAATGAAGCCGGAAGCACAGATACGCAGTATTTT.

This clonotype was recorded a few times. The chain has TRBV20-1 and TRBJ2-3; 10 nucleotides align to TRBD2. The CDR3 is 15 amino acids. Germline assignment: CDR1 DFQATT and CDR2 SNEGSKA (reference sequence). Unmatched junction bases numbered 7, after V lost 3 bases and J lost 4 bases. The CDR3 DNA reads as TGCAGTGCTAGTTCTCTAGCGGGAGTCGCAGATACGCAGTATTTT. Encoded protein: CSASSLAGVADTQYF.

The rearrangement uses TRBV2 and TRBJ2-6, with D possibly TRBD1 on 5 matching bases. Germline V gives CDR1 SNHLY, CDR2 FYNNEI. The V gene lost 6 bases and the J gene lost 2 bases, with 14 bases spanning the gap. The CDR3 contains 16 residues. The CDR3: CASREIGRAGANVLTF. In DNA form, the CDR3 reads TGTGCCAGCAGAGAAATTGGCAGGGCTGGGGCCAACGTCCTGACTTTC.

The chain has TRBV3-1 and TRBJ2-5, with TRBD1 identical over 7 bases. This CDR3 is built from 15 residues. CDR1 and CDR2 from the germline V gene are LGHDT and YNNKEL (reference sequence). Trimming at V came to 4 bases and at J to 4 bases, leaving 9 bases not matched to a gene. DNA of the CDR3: TGTGCCAGCAGCCCCGACCACAGGGGATTAGAGACCCAGTACTTC. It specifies CASSPDHRGLETQYF.

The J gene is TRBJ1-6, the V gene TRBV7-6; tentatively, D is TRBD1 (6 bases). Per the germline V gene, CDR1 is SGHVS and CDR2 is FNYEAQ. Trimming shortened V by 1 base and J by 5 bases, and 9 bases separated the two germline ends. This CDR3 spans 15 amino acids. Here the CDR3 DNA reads TGTGCCAGCAGCTTAGAGGACAGTGATAATTCACCCCTCCACTTT. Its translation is CASSLEDSDNSPLHF.

This chain's CDR3 is CAISQREIYNEQFF. The DNA for the CDR3 is TGTGCCATCAGCCAAAGGGAAATTTACAATGAGCAGTTCTTC. V gene TRBV10-3 combines with J gene TRBJ2-1; no definite D call. The CDR3 has 14 amino acids. The V end was cut by 6 bases, the J end by 4 bases, with 13 bases between. From germline, CDR1 is ENHRY and CDR2 SYGVKD.